This T cell receptor (beta chain) was profiled in a study of T cells after yellow fever vaccination. The study's findings and limits: Highly abundant clonotypes carried over from the bulk population could end up in FACS-sorted repertoires as contaminants. Among primary-vaccination clones, most reappeared after the booster, at just under 98% for CD4 and about 90% for CD8.

About this clonotype itself: The antigen is undetermined.

The CDR3 consists of 15 residues. The V and J ends lost 3 bases and 1 base respectively, with 11 bases between them. Germline V gives CDR1 SGHRS, CDR2 YFSETQ. The authors made TCR cDNA by 5'RACE template switching, adding a universal primer site and UMIs. TCRdb itself ran the 5' RACE reads through MiXCR, one entry per CDR3 protein. This sample yields some 500,000 distinct CDR3 sequences, of which approximately 15% are seen a single time; more than 12% belongs to the top ten. Sequences were derived from PBMCs, sampled on the day of the yellow fever booster vaccination. The J gene is TRBJ2-4, the V gene TRBV5-1; either TRBD1 or TRBD2 may fit D (5 bases each). The sequence was obtained from a man aged 30-40 years who received the YFV17D yellow fever vaccine. CDR3: CASSSSGTAKNIQYF. DNA for the CDR3: TGCGCCAGCAGCTCTTCGGGGACGGCCAAAAACATTCAGTACTTC.